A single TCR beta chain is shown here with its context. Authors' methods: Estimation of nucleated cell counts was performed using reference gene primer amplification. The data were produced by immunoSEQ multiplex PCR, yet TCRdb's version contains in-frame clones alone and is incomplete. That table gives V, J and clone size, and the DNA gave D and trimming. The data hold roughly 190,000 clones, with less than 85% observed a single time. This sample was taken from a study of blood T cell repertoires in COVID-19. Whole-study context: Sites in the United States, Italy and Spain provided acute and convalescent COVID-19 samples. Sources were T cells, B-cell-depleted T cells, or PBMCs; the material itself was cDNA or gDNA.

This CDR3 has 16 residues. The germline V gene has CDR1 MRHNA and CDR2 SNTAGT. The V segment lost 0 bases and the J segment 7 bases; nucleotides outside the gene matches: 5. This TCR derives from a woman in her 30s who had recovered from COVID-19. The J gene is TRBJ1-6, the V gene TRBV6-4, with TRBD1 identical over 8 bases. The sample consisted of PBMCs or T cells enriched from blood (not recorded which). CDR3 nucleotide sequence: TGTGCCAGCAGTGACTCTGGCAGGGGGCCGAATTCACCCCTCCACTTT. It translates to CASSDSGRGPNSPLHF.